This passage covers 5 T cell receptor beta chains from one sample sequenced in a study of shared clonotypes between healthy human individuals. Some clones are missing from TCRdb's copy, which holds only in-frame ones; the method was immunoSEQ multiplex PCR. The table includes 550,000 to 800,000 clones, approximately 79% detected once. The sample consisted of memory CD4+ T cells sorted from blood. Subset indicated: CD45RA-negative fraction. The receptors come from a woman in her 30s in good health.

Of note for this clone: Different DNA sequences within this sample yield the same CDR3. The V and J genes are TRBV18 and TRBJ2-7; D is uncertain. Trimming shortened V by 1 base and J by 3 bases, and 7 bases separated the two germline ends. In germline, CDR1 is KGHSH, CDR2 LQKENI. This CDR3 region has 13 residues. CDR3 DNA sequence: TGTGCCAGCTCACCACAGGGTTTCTACGAGCAGTACTTC. It yields the protein CASSPQGFYEQYF.

The genes are TRBV2 and TRBJ2-7; a weak D match, TRBD1 (6 bases). The CDR3 is made up of 16 amino acids. The germline V and J ends were trimmed by 7 bases and 5 bases, with 24 bases remaining between them. Germline CDR1 SNHLY, CDR2 FYNNEI. The CDR3 region has the DNA TGTGCCAGCAACTTAGAAACAGGGTTTGGGTCCCACGAGCAGTACTTC. Amino acids: CASNLETGFGSHEQYF.

V and J are TRBV10-1 and TRBJ2-2; TRBD2 aligns across 14 bases. The germline CDR1 and CDR2 sequences are WNHNN and SYGVQD (reference sequence). CDR3 length equals 22 residues. V gave up 0 bases and J gave up 4 bases; unmatched junction bases: 16. CDR3 protein: CASSESKGVPGTSGRGTGELFF. The CDR3 bases are TGCGCCAGCAGTGAGTCGAAAGGGGTCCCCGGGACTAGCGGGAGAGGCACCGGGGAGCTGTTTTTT.

The rearrangement joins TRBV7-2 to TRBJ1-2; no reliable D call. The ends were cut back, 5 bases at V and 4 bases at J, with 11 bases in the middle. Germline values: CDR1 SGHTA, CDR2 FQGNSA. The CDR3 consists of 13 residues. Written as DNA, the CDR3 is TGTGCCAGCAGCAAAACGGAATCCTATGGCTACACCTTC. It is translated as CASSKTESYGYTF.

This clone was observed many times. J is TRBJ2-5 and V is TRBV19, with 7 bases lining up with TRBD1. CDR1 and CDR2 (germline): LNHDA, SQIVND (reference sequence). V lost 6 bases and J lost 3; bases outside the gene matches: 10. The CDR3 has 15 amino acids. CDR3 DNA: TGTGCCAGTAGGACTGAGACAGGGTTGGAAGAGACCCAGTACTTC. Encoded protein: CASRTETGLEETQYF.